This T cell receptor beta chain appears in the sequencing data of a study of tumor-infiltrating lymphocytes in localized non-small cell lung cancer. The study, taken as a whole, reports: IM1 and IM2 tumors showed no difference in T-cell fraction.

As concerns this clone: Its antigen is still unknown.

This CDR3 comprises 14 residues. Between the trimmed V and J ends, which lost 8 bases and 0 bases, there was a span of 10 bases. Germline V gene lookup returns CDR1 WSHSY and CDR2 SAAADI. Clones were sequenced by immunoSEQ multiplex PCR, and TCRdb holds only the in-frame ones, with some missing. The sample lists just under 5,000 clones, about 96% seen once, with around 3% in the top ten. The sequence was obtained from a human donor with non-small cell lung cancer. What was sequenced was uninvolved lung tissue not adjacent to the tumor. The chain combines TRBV10-2 with TRBJ2-2; TRBD2 is a possible D gene (6 bases). The CDR3 DNA sequence: TGCGCCAGCGAGGGACTTACGAACACCGGGGAGCTGTTTTTT. Residues: CASEGLTNTGELFF.